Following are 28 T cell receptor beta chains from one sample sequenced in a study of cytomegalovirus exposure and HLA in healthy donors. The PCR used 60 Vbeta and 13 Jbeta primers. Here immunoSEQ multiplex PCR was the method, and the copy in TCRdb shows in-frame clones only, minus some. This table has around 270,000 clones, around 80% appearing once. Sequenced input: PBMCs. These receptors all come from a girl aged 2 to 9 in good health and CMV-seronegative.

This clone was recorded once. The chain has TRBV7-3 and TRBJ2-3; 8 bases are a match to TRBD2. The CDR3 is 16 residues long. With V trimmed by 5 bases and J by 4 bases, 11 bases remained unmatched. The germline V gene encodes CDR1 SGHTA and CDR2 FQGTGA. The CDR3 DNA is TGTGCCAGCAGCCACCACGTCGGGGGGGGACCAGATACGCAGTATTTT. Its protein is CASSHHVGGGPDTQYF.

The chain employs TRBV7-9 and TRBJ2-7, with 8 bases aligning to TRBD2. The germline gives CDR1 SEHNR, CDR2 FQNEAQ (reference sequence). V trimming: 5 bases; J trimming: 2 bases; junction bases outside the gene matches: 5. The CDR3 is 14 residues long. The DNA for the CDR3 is TGTGCCAGCAGCCCGGGGGGACTAGCCTACGAGCAGTACTTC. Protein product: CASSPGGLAYEQYF.

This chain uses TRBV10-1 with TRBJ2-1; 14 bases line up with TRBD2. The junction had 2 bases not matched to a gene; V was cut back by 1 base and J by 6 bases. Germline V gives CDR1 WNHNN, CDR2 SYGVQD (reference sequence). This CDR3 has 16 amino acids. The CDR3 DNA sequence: TGCGCCAGCAGTGAGTTGACTAGCGGGAGGGTCAATGAGCAGTTCTTC. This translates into CASSELTSGRVNEQFF.

CDR3 bases: TGTGCCAGCAGCTTAGTGCGGGGGGCGAGGAACTTGAACTATGGCTACACCTTC. It yields the protein CASSLVRGARNLNYGYTF. The genes are TRBV7-8 and TRBJ1-2; a weak D match, TRBD1 (6 bases). The CDR3 is 18 amino acids. Germline CDR1 reads SGHVS; CDR2 reads FQNEAQ. Trimming took off 1 base at V and 2 bases at J, with 20 bases between the two ends.

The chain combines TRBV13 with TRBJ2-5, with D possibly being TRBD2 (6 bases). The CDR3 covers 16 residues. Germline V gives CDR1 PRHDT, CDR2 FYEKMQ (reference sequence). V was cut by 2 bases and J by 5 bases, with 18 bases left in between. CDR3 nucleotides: TGTGCCAGCAGCTTAAGGGGACGGGGGTCAATTGAGACCCAGTACTTC. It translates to CASSLRGRGSIETQYF. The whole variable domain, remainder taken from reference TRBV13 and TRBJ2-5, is AAGVIQSPRHLIKEKRETATLKCYPIPRHDTVYWYQQGPGQDPQFLISFYEKMQSDKGSIPDRFSAQQFSDYHSELNMSSLELGDSALYFCASSLRGRGSIETQYFGPGTRLLVL.

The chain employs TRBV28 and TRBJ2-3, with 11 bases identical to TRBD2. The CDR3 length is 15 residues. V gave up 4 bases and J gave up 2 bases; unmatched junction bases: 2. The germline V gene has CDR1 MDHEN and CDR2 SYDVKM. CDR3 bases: TGTGCCAGCAGTTCGACTAGCGGGAACACAGATACGCAGTATTTT. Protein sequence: CASSSTSGNTDTQYF.

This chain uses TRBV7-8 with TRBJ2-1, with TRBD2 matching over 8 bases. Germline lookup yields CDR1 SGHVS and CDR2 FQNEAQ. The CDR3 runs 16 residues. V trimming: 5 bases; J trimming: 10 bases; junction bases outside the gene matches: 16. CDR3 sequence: CASSTSGASGPPEQFF. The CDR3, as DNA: TGTGCCAGCAGCACTTCGGGCGCTAGCGGGCCCCCGGAGCAGTTCTTC.

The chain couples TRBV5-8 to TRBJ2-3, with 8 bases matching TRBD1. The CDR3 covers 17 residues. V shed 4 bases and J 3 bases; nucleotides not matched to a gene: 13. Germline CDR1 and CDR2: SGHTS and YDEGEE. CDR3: CASSPIPRDRRTDTQYF. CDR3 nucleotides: TGTGCCAGCAGCCCTATACCCCGGGACAGGCGAACAGATACGCAGTATTTT. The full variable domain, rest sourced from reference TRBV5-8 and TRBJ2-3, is EAGVTQSPTHLIKTRGQQATLRCSPISGHTSVYWYQQALGLGLQFLLWYDEGEERNRGNFPPRFSGRQFPNYSSELNVNALELEDSALYLCASSPIPRDRRTDTQYFGPGTRLTVL.

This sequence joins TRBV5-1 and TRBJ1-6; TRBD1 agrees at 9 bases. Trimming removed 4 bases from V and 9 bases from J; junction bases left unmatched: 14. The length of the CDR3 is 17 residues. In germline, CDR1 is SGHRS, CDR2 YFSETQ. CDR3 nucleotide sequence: TGCGCCAGCAGCCTGATACCTCCGGGACAGGGAACTTCACCCCTCCACTTT. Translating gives CASSLIPPGQGTSPLHF.

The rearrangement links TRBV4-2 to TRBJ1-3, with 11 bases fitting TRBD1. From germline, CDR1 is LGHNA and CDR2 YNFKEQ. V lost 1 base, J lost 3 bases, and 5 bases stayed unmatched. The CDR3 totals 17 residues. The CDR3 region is CASSQVAGTGGGNTIYF. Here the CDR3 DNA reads TGTGCCAGCAGCCAAGTCGCCGGGACAGGGGGTGGAAACACCATATATTTT.

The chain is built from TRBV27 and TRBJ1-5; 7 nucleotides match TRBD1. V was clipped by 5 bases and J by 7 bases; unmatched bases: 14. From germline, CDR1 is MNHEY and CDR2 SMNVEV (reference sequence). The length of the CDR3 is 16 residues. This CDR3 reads CASSPILGGGGQPQHF. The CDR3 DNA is TGTGCCAGCAGTCCGATCTTAGGAGGGGGCGGACAGCCCCAGCATTTT.

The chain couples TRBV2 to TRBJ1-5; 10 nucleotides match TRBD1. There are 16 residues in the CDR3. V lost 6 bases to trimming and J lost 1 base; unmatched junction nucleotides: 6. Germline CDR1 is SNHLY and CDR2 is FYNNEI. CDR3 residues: CASRGTGATSNQPQHF. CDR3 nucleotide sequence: TGTGCCAGCAGGGGGACAGGGGCGACAAGCAATCAGCCCCAGCATTTT.

CDR3 nucleotide sequence: TGTGCCAGCAACAATCTAGGGAACACTGAAGCTTTCTTT. It specifies CASNNLGNTEAFF. The chain carries TRBV28 and TRBJ1-1; D unresolved. The V gene's germline CDR1 is MDHEN and CDR2 SYDVKM. Trimming cost V 7 bases and J 1 base, with 10 bases left between them. CDR3 length: 13 residues.

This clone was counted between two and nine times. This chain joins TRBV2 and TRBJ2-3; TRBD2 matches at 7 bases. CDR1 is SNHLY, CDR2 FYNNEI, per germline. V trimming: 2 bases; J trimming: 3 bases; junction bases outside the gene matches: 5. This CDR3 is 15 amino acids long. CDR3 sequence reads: CASSERAGRTDTQYF. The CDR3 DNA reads TGTGCCAGCAGTGAACGAGCGGGAAGGACAGATACGCAGTATTTT.

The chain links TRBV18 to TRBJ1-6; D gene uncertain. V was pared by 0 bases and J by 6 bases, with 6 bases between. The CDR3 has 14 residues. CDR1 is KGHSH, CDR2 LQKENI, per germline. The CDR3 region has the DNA TGTGCCAGCTCACCACCGAACAGTAATTCACCCCTCCACTTT. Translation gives CASSPPNSNSPLHF. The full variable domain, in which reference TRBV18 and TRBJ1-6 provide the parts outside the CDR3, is NAGVMQNPRHLVRRRGQEARLRCSPMKGHSHVYWYRQLPEEGLKFMVYLQKENIIDESGMPKERFSAEFPKEGPSILRIQQVVRGDSAAYFCASSPPNSNSPLHFGNGTRLTVT.

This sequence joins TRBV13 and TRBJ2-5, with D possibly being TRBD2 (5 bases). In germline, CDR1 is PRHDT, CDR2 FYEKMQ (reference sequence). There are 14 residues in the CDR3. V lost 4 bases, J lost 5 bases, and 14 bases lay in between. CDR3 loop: CASSSSDWRETQYF. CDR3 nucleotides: TGTGCCAGCAGCTCAAGCGACTGGAGGGAGACCCAGTACTTC.

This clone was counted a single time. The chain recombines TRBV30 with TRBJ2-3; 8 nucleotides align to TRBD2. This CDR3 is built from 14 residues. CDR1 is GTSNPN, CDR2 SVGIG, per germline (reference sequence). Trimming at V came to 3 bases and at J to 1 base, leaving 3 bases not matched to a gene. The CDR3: CAWRDGGGTDTQYF. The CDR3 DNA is TGTGCCTGGAGAGACGGGGGGGGCACAGATACGCAGTATTTT.

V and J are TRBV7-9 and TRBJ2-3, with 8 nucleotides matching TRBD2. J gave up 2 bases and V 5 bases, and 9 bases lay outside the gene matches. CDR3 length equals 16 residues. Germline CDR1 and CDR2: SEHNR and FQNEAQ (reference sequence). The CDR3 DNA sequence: TGTGCCAGCAGCCGCCGGGGCGGGGGGTCCACAGATACGCAGTATTTT. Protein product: CASSRRGGGSTDTQYF.

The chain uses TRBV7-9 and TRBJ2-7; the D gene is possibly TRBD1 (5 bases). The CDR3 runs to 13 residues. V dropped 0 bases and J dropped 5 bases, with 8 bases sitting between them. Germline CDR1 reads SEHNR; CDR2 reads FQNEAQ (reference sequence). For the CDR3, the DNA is TGTGCCAGCAGCTTAGCTCAGGGTGACGAGCAGTACTTC. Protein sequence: CASSLAQGDEQYF.

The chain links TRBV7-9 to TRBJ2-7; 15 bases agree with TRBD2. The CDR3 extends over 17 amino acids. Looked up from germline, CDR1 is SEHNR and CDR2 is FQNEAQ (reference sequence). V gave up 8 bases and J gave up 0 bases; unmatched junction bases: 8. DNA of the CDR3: TGTGCCAGCTGGGGGACTAGCGGGAGGACTAACTCCTACGAGCAGTACTTC. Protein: CASWGTSGRTNSYEQYF.

For the CDR3, the DNA is TGCAGCGTTGGGGCTGGTGAGCAGTTCTTC. Amino acids: CSVGAGEQFF. This chain uses TRBV29-1 with TRBJ2-1; D unresolved. Germline V lookup: CDR1 SQVTM, CDR2 ANQGSEA. V was pared by 4 bases and J by 9 bases, with 7 bases between. This CDR3 is built from 10 residues.

In nucleotides, the CDR3 is TGCGCCAGCAGTGGAGGGACTAGCGGAGACAATGAGCAGTTCTTC. Translation gives CASSGGTSGDNEQFF. The chain has TRBV10-1 and TRBJ2-1; 11 bases fit TRBD2. CDR3 length: 15 amino acids. Germline V gene data show CDR1 as WNHNN and CDR2 as SYGVQD (reference sequence). After removal of 4 bases from V and 5 bases from J, the junction contained 4 bases not matched to a gene.

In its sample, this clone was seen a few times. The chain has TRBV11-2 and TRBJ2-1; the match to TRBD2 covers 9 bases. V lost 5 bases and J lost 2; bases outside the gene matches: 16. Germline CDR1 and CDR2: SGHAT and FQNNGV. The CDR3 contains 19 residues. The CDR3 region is CASSPSLRGGLGAYNEQFF. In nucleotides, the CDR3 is TGTGCCAGCAGCCCCAGTTTGCGGGGGGGCCTGGGGGCCTACAATGAGCAGTTCTTC.

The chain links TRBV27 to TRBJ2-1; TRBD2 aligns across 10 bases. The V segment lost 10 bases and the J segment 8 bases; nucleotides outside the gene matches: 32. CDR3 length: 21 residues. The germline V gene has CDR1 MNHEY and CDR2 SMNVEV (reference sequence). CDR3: CAIPDGDGTSEKYASVDEQFF. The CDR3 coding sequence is TGTGCCATCCCAGACGGGGATGGGACTAGCGAGAAATACGCTTCGGTCGATGAGCAGTTCTTC.

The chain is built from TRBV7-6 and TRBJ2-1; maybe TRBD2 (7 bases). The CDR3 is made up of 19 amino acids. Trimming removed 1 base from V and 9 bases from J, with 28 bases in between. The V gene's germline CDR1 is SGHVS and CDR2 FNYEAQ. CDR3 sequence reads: CASSLVAWGRGTTHAEQFF. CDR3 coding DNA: TGTGCCAGCAGCTTAGTAGCATGGGGGCGGGGGACCACCCATGCTGAGCAGTTCTTC. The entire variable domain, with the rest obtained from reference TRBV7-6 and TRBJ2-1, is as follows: GAGVSQSPRYKVTKRGQDVALRCDPISGHVSLYWYRQALGQGPEFLTYFNYEAQQDKSGLPNDRFSAERPEGSISTLTIQRTEQRDSAMYRCASSLVAWGRGTTHAEQFFGPGTRLTVL.

CDR3 in amino acids: CASSQVRYRMRLAGAFSVYNEQFF. Here the CDR3 DNA reads TGTGCCAGCAGCCAAGTTAGGTATAGAATGAGACTAGCGGGAGCGTTCTCGGTCTACAATGAGCAGTTCTTC. The chain is built from TRBV4-2 and TRBJ2-1; 12 bases fit TRBD2. Germline V CDR1 and CDR2: LGHNA, YNFKEQ. V lost 1 base, J lost 3 bases, and 25 bases stayed unmatched. The CDR3 consists of 24 residues.

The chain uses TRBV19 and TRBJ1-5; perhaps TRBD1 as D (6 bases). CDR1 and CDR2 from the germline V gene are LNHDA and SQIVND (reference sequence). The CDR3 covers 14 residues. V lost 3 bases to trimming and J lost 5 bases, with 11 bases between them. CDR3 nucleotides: TGTGCCAGTAGTATTGGGCAGGGGCATCAGCCCCAGCATTTT. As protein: CASSIGQGHQPQHF.

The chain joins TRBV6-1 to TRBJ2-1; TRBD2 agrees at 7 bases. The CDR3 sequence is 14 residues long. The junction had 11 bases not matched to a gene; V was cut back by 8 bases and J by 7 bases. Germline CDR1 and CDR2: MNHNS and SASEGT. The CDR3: CASGGVGSKNEQFF. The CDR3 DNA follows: TGTGCCAGCGGGGGGGTTGGGAGTAAGAATGAGCAGTTCTTC.